A selection of T cell receptor beta chains follows, all from one sample in a study of long-term antiretroviral therapy in people with HIV. This table comes from immunoSEQ multiplex PCR, and its TCRdb copy is limited to in-frame clones, with some not included. The sample has about 32,000 clones; approximately 94% are singletons. Sequenced here: unsorted PBMCs, sampled 4.1 years after starting antiretroviral therapy. The receptors originated from a woman in her forties or fifties with HIV. Each CDR3 is given with its conserved first and last residue. A D gene is named only where the DNA matches it firmly. Clone size is given for some rows only: seen once, a few or many times, or a class if the clone is expanded.

v_gene,abundance,j_gene,d_gene,CDR3aa,CDR3nt
TRBV7-8,NA,TRBJ2-7,TRBD2,CASSLNSGGSTYEQYF,TGTGCCAGCAGTCTTAATAGCGGGGGGTCGACCTACGAGCAGTACTTC
TRBV6-6,once,TRBJ1-1,NA,CASSYSGAQGEAFF,TGTGCCAGCAGTTACTCGGGGGCCCAAGGTGAAGCTTTCTTT
TRBV5-1,NA,TRBJ1-4,NA,CASSADQGPNEKLFF,TGCGCCAGCAGCGCGGACCAGGGGCCTAATGAAAAACTGTTTTTT
TRBV2,NA,TRBJ2-3,NA,CASRQQGRTDTQYF,TGTGCCAGCAGACAACAGGGTCGCACAGATACGCAGTATTTT
TRBV7-3,NA,TRBJ2-1,NA,CASSLQGQQFF,TGTGCCAGCAGCTTACAGGGGCAGCAGTTCTTC
TRBV7-6,NA,TRBJ2-5,NA,CASSLALQGVGTQYF,TGTGCCAGCAGCTTAGCGCTACAGGGCGTTGGTACCCAGTACTTC
TRBV6-5,NA,TRBJ2-3,TRBD2,CASSNTAGGSDTQYF,TGTGCCAGCAGTAATACAGCGGGGGGGTCCGATACGCAGTATTTT
TRBV20-1,NA,TRBJ2-7,NA,CSRSGTPKYF,TGCAGTCGTTCAGGGACCCCGAAGTACTTC
TRBV11-3,NA,TRBJ2-3,NA,CASSVRGAAPDTQYF,TGTGCCAGCAGCGTCAGGGGAGCGGCCCCGGATACGCAGTATTTT
TRBV10-3,NA,TRBJ1-2,TRBD1,CAISEPTLRQGAYGYTF,TGTGCCATCAGTGAGCCCACGCTACGACAGGGTGCCTATGGCTACACCTTC
TRBV11-1,NA,TRBJ2-2,NA,CASSSTRGTGELFF,TGTGCCAGCAGCTCGACTAGGGGGACCGGGGAGCTGTTTTTT
TRBV4-3,NA,TRBJ1-4,NA,CASSQDLSGRPPEKLFF,TGCGCCAGCAGCCAAGATCTTTCGGGACGGCCTCCGGAAAAACTGTTTTTT
TRBV2,NA,TRBJ1-4,NA,CASSGGGGQTNEKLFF,TGTGCCAGCAGTGGTGGGGGGGGACAAACTAATGAAAAACTGTTTTTT
TRBV9,NA,TRBJ2-7,TRBD2,CASGLAGGYEQYF,TGTGCCAGCGGGCTAGCGGGGGGCTACGAGCAGTACTTC
TRBV27,NA,TRBJ1-1,NA,CASRRLGRGNTEAFF,TGTGCCAGCAGAAGACTCGGCAGGGGAAACACTGAAGCTTTCTTT
TRBV6-5,NA,TRBJ1-2,NA,CASRDLSGYTF,TGTGCCAGCAGGGACCTCAGCGGCTACACCTTC
TRBV6-5,NA,TRBJ1-5,NA,CASTGAVSQPQHF,TGTGCCAGCACAGGGGCCGTCAGTCAGCCCCAGCATTTT
TRBV7-9,NA,TRBJ1-5,NA,CASSLGPVGAGQPQHF,TGTGCCAGCAGCTTAGGCCCAGTGGGCGCGGGTCAGCCCCAGCATTTT
TRBV6-1,once,TRBJ1-1,NA,CASRGNQDTEAFF,TGTGCCAGCAGGGGGAACCAGGACACTGAAGCTTTCTTT
TRBV7-9,NA,TRBJ1-2,TRBD1,CASSSDREAVYGYTF,TGTGCCAGCAGCTCGGACAGGGAAGCGGTTTATGGCTACACCTTC
TRBV7-8,NA,TRBJ2-1,NA,CASSPNSLGSYNEQFF,TGTGCCAGCAGCCCAAACTCTCTGGGCTCCTACAATGAGCAGTTCTTC
TRBV6-5,NA,TRBJ2-3,TRBD1,CASRRGQVGTDTQYF,TGTGCCAGCAGACGTGGACAGGTGGGGACAGATACGCAGTATTTT
TRBV30,NA,TRBJ1-4,NA,CAWSVWGVEKLFF,TGTGCCTGGAGTGTATGGGGGGTTGAAAAACTGTTTTTT
TRBV27,NA,TRBJ1-5,NA,CASSSGVVNQPQHF,TGTGCCAGCTCCTCTGGGGTGGTCAATCAGCCCCAGCATTTT
TRBV29-1,NA,TRBJ1-1,NA,CSVKGGNTEAFF,TGCAGCGTTAAGGGGGGGAACACTGAAGCTTTCTTT
TRBV5-6,NA,TRBJ2-5,TRBD2,CASSPVAGVQETQYF,TGTGCCAGCAGCCCTGTAGCGGGGGTTCAAGAGACCCAGTACTTC
TRBV6-5,NA,TRBJ2-7,NA,CASSYSRQGLSEQYF,TGTGCCAGCAGTTACTCAAGACAGGGACTTAGCGAGCAGTACTTC
TRBV9,NA,TRBJ2-1,NA,CASTPGPRSSSYNEQFF,TGTGCCAGCACCCCCGGCCCGAGAAGTAGCTCCTACAATGAGCAGTTCTTC
TRBV10-3,NA,TRBJ2-3,TRBD2,CAISDGLADTDTQYF,TGTGCCATCAGTGACGGACTAGCCGACACAGATACGCAGTATTTT
TRBV5-1,NA,TRBJ1-4,TRBD1,CASTVMGDRGEKLFF,TGCGCCAGCACCGTCATGGGCGACAGGGGTGAAAAACTGTTTTTT
TRBV5-6,NA,TRBJ2-5,TRBD2,CASSLVGSGGWKETQYF,TGTGCCAGCAGCTTGGTGGGTAGCGGGGGGTGGAAAGAGACCCAGTACTTC
TRBV2,NA,TRBJ1-4,TRBD1,CASSPGQGEGEKLFF,TGTGCCAGCAGTCCCGGACAGGGGGAAGGTGAAAAACTGTTTTTT
TRBV6-4,NA,TRBJ1-2,TRBD1,CASSWDRGQGGYTF,TGTGCCAGCAGTTGGGACAGGGGGCAAGGTGGCTACACCTTC
TRBV6-6,NA,TRBJ1-5,NA,CASSPGRGGNQPQHF,TGTGCCAGCAGCCCCGGGAGGGGTGGCAATCAGCCCCAGCATTTT
TRBV5-1,NA,TRBJ2-2,NA,CASSSNVGGELFF,TGCGCCAGCAGCTCGAACGTGGGCGGGGAGCTGTTTTTT
TRBV10-3,NA,TRBJ2-1,NA,CATLMALSSYNEQFF,TGTGCCACCCTAATGGCCCTCAGCTCCTACAATGAGCAGTTCTTC
TRBV5-4,NA,TRBJ1-6,NA,CASSLVLGTGNSPLHF,TGTGCCAGCAGCTTGGTTCTCGGGACCGGAAATTCACCCCTCCACTTT
TRBV11-1,NA,TRBJ2-7,NA,CASSLDGAERQYF,TGTGCCAGCAGCTTAGACGGGGCAGAACGGCAGTACTTC
TRBV30,NA,TRBJ1-3,NA,CAWSVAEGNTIYF,TGTGCCTGGAGTGTGGCAGAGGGAAACACCATATATTTT
TRBV5-6,NA,TRBJ1-6,NA,CASSFGQYNSPLHF,TGTGCCAGCAGCTTCGGACAGTATAATTCACCCCTCCACTTT
TRBV7-9,NA,TRBJ1-2,NA,CASSLGNPPGASYGYTF,TGTGCCAGCAGCTTAGGGAACCCCCCGGGGGCTAGCTATGGCTACACCTTC
TRBV6-5,NA,TRBJ2-5,NA,CASSHRRYQETQYF,TGTGCCAGCAGTCACCGCAGATACCAAGAGACCCAGTACTTC
TRBV6-1,NA,TRBJ2-1,NA,CASSVAAGDEQFF,TGTGCCAGCAGTGTAGCCGCTGGCGATGAGCAGTTCTTC
TRBV5-1,NA,TRBJ2-4,TRBD1,CASSYQGAQGNIQYF,TGCGCCAGCTCCTATCAGGGGGCGCAAGGAAACATTCAGTACTTC
TRBV30,NA,TRBJ2-7,TRBD1,CAQQGVTYEQYF,TGTGCCCAACAGGGGGTAACCTACGAGCAGTACTTC
TRBV5-6,once,TRBJ1-2,NA,CASSLARRDYGYTF,TGTGCCAGCAGCTTGGCAAGAAGGGACTATGGCTACACCTTC
TRBV27,NA,TRBJ2-5,NA,CASSTSTGRETQYF,TGTGCCAGCAGTACCTCCACAGGGAGAGAGACCCAGTACTTC
TRBV29-1,NA,TRBJ2-7,TRBD2,CSVDSGGTYEQYF,TGCAGCGTTGATTCGGGAGGCACTTACGAGCAGTACTTC
TRBV7-9,once,TRBJ1-1,NA,CASSLGDVMNTEAFF,TGTGCCAGCAGCTTAGGGGACGTCATGAACACTGAAGCTTTCTTT
TRBV7-9,once,TRBJ1-1,NA,CASVPQGLSLEAFF,TGTGCCAGCGTACCACAGGGTCTAAGCCTTGAAGCTTTCTTT
TRBV6-5,once,TRBJ1-2,NA,CASSYQLSGVDGYTF,TGTGCCAGCAGTTACCAATTATCAGGGGTCGATGGCTACACCTTC
TRBV6-5,NA,TRBJ1-1,NA,CASSYTTRGATEAFF,TGTGCCAGCAGTTACACTACCCGGGGGGCGACTGAAGCTTTCTTT
TRBV5-1,NA,TRBJ2-7,TRBD1,CASSQTGTDVDEQYF,TGCGCCAGCAGCCAGACCGGGACAGATGTCGACGAGCAGTACTTC
TRBV7-3,NA,TRBJ2-2,TRBD1,CASSSGQGFGELFF,TGTGCCAGCAGCTCGGGACAGGGGTTCGGGGAGCTGTTTTTT
TRBV7-2,NA,TRBJ2-2,NA,CASSPVGVRAGELFF,TGTGCCAGCAGCCCGGTGGGTGTTCGGGCCGGGGAGCTGTTTTTT
TRBV7-9,NA,TRBJ1-1,NA,CASSLGAREAFF,TGTGCCAGCAGCTTAGGAGCCCGTGAAGCTTTCTTT
TRBV5-1,NA,TRBJ1-1,NA,CASSSGVGANTEAFF,TGCGCCAGCAGCTCGGGGGTAGGAGCGAACACTGAAGCTTTCTTT
TRBV9,NA,TRBJ1-2,NA,CASSVGRDANYGYTF,TGTGCCAGCAGCGTAGGGAGGGACGCAAACTATGGCTACACCTTC
TRBV7-6,NA,TRBJ1-5,TRBD1,CASSSDRDFQPQHF,TGTGCCAGCAGCTCGGACAGGGATTTTCAGCCCCAGCATTTT